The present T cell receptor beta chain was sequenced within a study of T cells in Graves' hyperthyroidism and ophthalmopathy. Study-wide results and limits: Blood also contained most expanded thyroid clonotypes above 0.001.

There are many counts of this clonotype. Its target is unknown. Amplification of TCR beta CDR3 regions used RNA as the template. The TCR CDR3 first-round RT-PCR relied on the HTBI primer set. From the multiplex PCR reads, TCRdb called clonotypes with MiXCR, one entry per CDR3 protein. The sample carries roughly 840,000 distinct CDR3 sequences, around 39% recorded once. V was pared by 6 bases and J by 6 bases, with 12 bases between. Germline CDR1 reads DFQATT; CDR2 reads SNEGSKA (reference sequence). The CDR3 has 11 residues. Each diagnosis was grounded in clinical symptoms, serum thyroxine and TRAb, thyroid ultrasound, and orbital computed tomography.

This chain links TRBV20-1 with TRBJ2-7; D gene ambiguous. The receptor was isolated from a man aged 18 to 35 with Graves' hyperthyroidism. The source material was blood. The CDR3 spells CSASGRAEQYF. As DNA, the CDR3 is TGCAGTGCATCTGGACGGGCCGAGCAGTACTTC.